The source of this T cell receptor (beta chain) is a study of identical twins. Notes on the study in general: Fewer insertions characterized abundant cord blood beta clonotypes, whereas memory repertoires showed none.

This clonotype was recorded at least ten times. Antigen unknown. TCRdb fed the 5' RACE reads into MiXCR, producing one record per CDR3 protein. The sample lists about 100,000 distinct CDR3 sequences; 5.9% were seen once. The CDR3 loop spans 18 amino acids. CDR1 is SGHRS and CDR2 is YFSETQ in the germline V gene. Trimming took 0 bases from V and 7 from J; bases not matched to a gene: 9. The sequence derives from a woman in her fifties or sixties in good health. Specimen: memory T cells sorted from blood. This chain joins TRBV5-1 and TRBJ2-1, with TRBD2 matching over 14 bases. This CDR3 is CASSLDGTSGSRSNEQFF. CDR3 in DNA: TGCGCCAGCAGCTTGGACGGGACTAGCGGGAGTAGATCAAATGAGCAGTTCTTC.